This T cell receptor (beta chain) was found in a study of CD8+ T cells in alopecia areata. CDR1 is SGHDT, CDR2 YYEEEE, per germline. The CDR3 length is 11 residues. V was cut by 0 bases and J by 4 bases, with 2 bases left in between. Extraction and reverse transcription of RNA yielded cDNA as the sequencing template. Data came from immunoSEQ multiplex PCR; TCRdb stores just in-frame clones and leaves some out. The profile covers about 34,000 clones, with about 60% appearing a single time and around 43% taken by the ten largest. This clone was observed a handful of times. Sequenced: NKG2D-high CD8+ T cells sorted from blood. The receptor was isolated from a human donor with alopecia areata. The chain has TRBV5-6 and TRBJ2-7; D is unresolved. CDR3 region: CASSLGYEQYF. In nucleotides, the CDR3 is TGTGCCAGCAGCTTGGGGTACGAGCAGTACTTC.